This T cell receptor (beta chain) was retrieved from a study of T cell repertoires in cytomegalovirus infection. About the study: Recently identified HLA-C-restricted CMV epitopes and well-studied HLA-B-restricted CMV epitopes were used by the study. Indications came from public TCR beta signatures; they pointed to CMV infection and to a matching HLA type.

CDR1 and CDR2 (germline): SGHTA, FQGNSA. V was pared by 4 bases and J by 0 bases, with 10 bases between. The CDR3 is 15 amino acids. Each CDR3 protein is one row after TCRdb ran MiXCR on the reads. The sample includes fewer than 900,000 distinct CDR3 sequences, around 29% seen only once; the top ten take about an eighth. General study points: There were carriers of CMV plus the relevant HLA, and cumulative public TCR beta family frequency identified them. The response measured ex vivo was dominated by TCR beta clonotypes (HLA-C-restricted and CMV-specific).

This clonotype has at least ten counts. What it binds is not known. Source: cultured CD8+ T cells from PBMCs, taken from culture after CMV antigen stimulation. The rearrangement joins TRBV7-2 to TRBJ2-1; D perhaps matches TRBD2 (6 bases). This TCR was recovered from a human donor in good health (CMV status not recorded). Some clones in this sample may be carry-over from other donors' samples. The CDR3: CASSSTSPSYNEQFF. For the CDR3, the DNA is TGTGCCAGCAGCTCAACTAGCCCCTCCTACAATGAGCAGTTCTTC.